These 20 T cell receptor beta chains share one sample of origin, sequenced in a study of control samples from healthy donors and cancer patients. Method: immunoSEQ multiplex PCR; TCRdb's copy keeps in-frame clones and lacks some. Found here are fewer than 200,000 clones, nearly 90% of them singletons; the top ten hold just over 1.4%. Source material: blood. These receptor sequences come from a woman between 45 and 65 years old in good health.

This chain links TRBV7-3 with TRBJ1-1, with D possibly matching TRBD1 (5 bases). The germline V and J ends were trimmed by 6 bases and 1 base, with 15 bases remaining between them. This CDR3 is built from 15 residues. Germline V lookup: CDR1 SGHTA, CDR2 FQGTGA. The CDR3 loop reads CASRASYQGNTEAFF. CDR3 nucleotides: TGTGCCAGCAGAGCCTCGTATCAGGGGAACACTGAAGCTTTCTTT.

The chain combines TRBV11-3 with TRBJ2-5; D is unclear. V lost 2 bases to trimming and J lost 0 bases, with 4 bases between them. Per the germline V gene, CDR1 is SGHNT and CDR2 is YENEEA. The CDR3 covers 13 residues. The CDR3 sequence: CASSLSYQETQYF. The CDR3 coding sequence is TGTGCCAGCAGCTTATCGTACCAAGAGACCCAGTACTTC.

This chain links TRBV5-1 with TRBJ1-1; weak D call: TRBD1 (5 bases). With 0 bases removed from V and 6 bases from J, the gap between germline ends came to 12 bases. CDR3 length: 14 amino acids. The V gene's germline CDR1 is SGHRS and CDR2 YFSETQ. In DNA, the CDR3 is TGCGCCAGCAGCTTGGCCCGGGACTTCTCTGAAGCTTTCTTT. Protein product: CASSLARDFSEAFF. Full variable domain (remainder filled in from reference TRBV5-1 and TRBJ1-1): KAGVTQTPRYLIKTRGQQVTLSCSPISGHRSVSWYQQTPGQGLQFLFEYFSETQRNKGNFPGRFSGRQFSNSRSEMNVSTLELGDSALYLCASSLARDFSEAFFGQGTRLTVV.

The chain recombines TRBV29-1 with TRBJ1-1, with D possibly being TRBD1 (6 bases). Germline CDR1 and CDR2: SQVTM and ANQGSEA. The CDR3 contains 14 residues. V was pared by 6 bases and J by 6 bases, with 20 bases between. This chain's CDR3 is CSVRGQTPLAEAFF. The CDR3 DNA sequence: TGCAGCGTCCGAGGACAGACTCCTTTGGCTGAAGCTTTCTTT. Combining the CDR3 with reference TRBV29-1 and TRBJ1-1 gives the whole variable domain SAVISQKPSRDICQRGTSLTIQCQVDSQVTMMFWYRQQPGQSLTLIATANQGSEATYESGFVIDKFPISRPNLTFSTLTVSNMSPEDSSIYLCSVRGQTPLAEAFFGQGTRLTVV.

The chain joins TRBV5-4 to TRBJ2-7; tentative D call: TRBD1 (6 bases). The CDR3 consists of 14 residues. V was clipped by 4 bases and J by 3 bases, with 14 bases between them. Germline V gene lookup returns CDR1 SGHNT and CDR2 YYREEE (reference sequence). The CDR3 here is CASSPRDTGYEQYF. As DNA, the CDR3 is TGTGCCAGCAGCCCTAGGGACACAGGCTACGAGCAGTACTTC. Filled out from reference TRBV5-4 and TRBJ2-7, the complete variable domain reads ETGVTQSPTHLIKTRGQQVTLRCSSQSGHNTVSWYQQALGQGPQFIFQYYREEENGRGNFPPRFSGLQFPNYSSELNVNALELDDSALYLCASSPRDTGYEQYFGPGTRLTVT.

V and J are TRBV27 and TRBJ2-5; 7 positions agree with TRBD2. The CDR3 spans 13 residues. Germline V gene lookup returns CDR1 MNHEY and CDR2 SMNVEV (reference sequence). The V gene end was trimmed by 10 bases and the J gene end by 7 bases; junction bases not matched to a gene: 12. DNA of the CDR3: TGTGCCAACTATCCTTTTTGGGGGGGGACCCAGTACTTC. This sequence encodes CANYPFWGGTQYF.

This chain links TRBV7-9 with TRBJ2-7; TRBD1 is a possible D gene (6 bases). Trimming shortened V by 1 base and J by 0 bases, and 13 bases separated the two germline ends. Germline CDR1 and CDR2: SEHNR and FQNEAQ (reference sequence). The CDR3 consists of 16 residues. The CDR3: CASSLVTGRVSYEQYF. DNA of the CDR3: TGTGCCAGCAGCTTAGTTACAGGGCGGGTCTCCTACGAGCAGTACTTC.

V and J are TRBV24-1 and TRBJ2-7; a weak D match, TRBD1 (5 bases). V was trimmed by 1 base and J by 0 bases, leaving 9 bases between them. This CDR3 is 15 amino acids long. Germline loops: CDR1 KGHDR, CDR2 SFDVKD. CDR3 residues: CATSDFSGNSYEQYF. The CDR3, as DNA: TGTGCCACCAGTGATTTCTCAGGGAACTCCTACGAGCAGTACTTC.

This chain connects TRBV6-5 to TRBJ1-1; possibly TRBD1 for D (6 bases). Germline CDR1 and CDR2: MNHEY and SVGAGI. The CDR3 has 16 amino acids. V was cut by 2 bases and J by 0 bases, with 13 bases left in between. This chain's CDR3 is CASSYRRTVMNTEAFF. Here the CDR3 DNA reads TGTGCCAGCAGTTACCGGAGGACAGTTATGAACACTGAAGCTTTCTTT.

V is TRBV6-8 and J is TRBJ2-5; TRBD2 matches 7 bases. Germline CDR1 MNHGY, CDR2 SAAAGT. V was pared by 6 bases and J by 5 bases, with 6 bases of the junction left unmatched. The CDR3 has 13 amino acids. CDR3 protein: CASRGTMRETQYF. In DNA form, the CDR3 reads TGTGCCAGCAGGGGGACTATGCGGGAGACCCAGTACTTC.

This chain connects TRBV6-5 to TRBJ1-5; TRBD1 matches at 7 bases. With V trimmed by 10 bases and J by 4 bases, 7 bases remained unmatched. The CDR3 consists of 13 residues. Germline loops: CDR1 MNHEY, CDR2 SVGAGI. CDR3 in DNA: TGTGCCACCGAGTCAGGGGGAAATCAGCCCCAGCATTTT. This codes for CATESGGNQPQHF.

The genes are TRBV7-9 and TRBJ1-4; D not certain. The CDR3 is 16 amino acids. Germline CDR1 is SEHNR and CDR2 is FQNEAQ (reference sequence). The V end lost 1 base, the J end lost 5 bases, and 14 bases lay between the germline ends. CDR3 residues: CASSLVGRVSNEKLFF. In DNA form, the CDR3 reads TGTGCCAGCAGCTTAGTTGGTCGAGTCTCCAATGAAAAACTGTTTTTT.

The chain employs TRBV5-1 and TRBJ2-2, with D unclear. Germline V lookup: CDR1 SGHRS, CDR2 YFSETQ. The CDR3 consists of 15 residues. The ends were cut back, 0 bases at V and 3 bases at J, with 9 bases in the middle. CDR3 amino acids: CASSLEVADTGELFF. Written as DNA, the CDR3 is TGCGCCAGCAGCTTGGAGGTTGCGGACACCGGGGAGCTGTTTTTT. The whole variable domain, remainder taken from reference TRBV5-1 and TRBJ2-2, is KAGVTQTPRYLIKTRGQQVTLSCSPISGHRSVSWYQQTPGQGLQFLFEYFSETQRNKGNFPGRFSGRQFSNSRSEMNVSTLELGDSALYLCASSLEVADTGELFFGEGSRLTVL.

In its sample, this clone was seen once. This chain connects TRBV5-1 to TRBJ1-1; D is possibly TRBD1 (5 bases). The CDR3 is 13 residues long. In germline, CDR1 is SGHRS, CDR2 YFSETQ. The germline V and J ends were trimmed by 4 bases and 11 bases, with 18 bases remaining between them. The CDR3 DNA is TGCGCCAGCAGCCAGGAGGTGGGACTGAATGCTTTCTTT. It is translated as CASSQEVGLNAFF.

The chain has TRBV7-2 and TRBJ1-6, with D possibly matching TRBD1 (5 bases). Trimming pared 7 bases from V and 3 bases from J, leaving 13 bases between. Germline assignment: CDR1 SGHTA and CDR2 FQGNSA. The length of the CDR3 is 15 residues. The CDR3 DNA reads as TGTGCCAGCACCGAGAAAACAGGCTATAATTCACCCCTCCACTTT. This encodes CASTEKTGYNSPLHF.

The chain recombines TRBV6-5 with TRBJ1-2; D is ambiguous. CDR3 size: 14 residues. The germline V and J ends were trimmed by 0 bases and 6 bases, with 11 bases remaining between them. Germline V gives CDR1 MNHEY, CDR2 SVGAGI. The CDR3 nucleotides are TGTGCCAGCAGTTACTCGATGGTTGGGAATGGCTACACCTTC. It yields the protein CASSYSMVGNGYTF.

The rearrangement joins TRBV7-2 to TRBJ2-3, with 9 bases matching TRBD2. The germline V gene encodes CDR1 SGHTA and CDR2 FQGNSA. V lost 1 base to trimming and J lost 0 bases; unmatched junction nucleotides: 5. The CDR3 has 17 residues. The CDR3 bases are TGTGCCAGCAGCTTAGTTGGGACTAGCTATAGCACAGATACGCAGTATTTT. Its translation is CASSLVGTSYSTDTQYF.

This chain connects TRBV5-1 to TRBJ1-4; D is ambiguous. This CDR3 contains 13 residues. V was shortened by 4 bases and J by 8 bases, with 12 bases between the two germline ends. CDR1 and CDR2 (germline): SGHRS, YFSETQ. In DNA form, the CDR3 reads TGCGCCAGCAGCCCACTAAGTGGAGAAAAACTGTTTTTT. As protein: CASSPLSGEKLFF.

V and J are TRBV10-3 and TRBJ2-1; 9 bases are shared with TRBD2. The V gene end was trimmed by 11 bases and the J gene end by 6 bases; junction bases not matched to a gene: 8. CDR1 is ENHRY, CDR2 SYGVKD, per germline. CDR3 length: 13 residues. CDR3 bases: TGTGCCTCTGAGGAAGCGGGAGGCAATGAGCAGTTCTTC. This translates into CASEEAGGNEQFF.

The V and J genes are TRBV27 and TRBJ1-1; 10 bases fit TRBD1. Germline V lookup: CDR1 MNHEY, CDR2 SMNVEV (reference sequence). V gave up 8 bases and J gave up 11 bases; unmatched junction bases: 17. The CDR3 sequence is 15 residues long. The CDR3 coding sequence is TGTGCCAGCCGTCCCGGGGGGGACAGGGGAGGGTGGGCTTTCTTT. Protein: CASRPGGDRGGWAFF.